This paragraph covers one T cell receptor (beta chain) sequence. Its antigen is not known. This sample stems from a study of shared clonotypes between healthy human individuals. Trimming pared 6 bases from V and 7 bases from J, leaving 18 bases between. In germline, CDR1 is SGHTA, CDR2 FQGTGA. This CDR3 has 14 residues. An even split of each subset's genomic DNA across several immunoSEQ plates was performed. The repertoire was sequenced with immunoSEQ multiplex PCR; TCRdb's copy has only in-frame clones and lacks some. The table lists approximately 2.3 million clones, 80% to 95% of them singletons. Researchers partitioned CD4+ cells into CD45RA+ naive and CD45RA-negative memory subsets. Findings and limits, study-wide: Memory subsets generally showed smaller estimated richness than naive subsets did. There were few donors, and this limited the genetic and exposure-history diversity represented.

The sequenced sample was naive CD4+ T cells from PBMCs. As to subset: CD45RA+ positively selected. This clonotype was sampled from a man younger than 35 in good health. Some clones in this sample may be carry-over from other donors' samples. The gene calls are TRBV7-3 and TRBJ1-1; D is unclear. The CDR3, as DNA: TGTGCCAGCAGTCCCGGACTGGCTCGGGGTGAAGCTTTCTTT. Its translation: CASSPGLARGEAFF.